One and the same sample provided the 12 T cell receptor beta chains below, sequenced in a study of beta chain features in type 1 diabetes. Expressed TCRB transcripts were sequenced, since all the RNA that had been isolated was reverse transcribed. The assay was immunoSEQ multiplex PCR, and TCRdb's table has in-frame clones only and misses some. In the table there are 350,000 to 450,000 clones, around 13% of which are singletons. Sequencing was done on a sample of naive CD4+ T cells from blood. These receptors all come from a man under 40 in good health.

This clone has more than one count but fewer than ten. The chain links TRBV29-1 to TRBJ2-4; TRBD1 aligns across 9 bases. The germline V gene has CDR1 SQVTM and CDR2 ANQGSEA. The J segment lost 8 bases and the V segment lost 6 bases, leaving 5 bases of the junction unmatched. The length of the CDR3 is 12 residues. The CDR3 DNA is TGCAGCGTATCTGGGGACAGGGACATTCAGTACTTC. Its protein product is CSVSGDRDIQYF.

This clone has a handful of counts. The chain links TRBV25-1 to TRBJ2-3; D not certain. This CDR3 spans 12 amino acids. The V gene lost 5 bases and the J gene lost 4 bases, with 7 bases spanning the gap. CDR1 is MGHDK and CDR2 is SYGVNS in the germline V gene. CDR3 loop: CASSLSADTQYF. The CDR3 DNA sequence: TGTGCCAGCAGTCTTTCAGCAGATACGCAGTATTTT.

This clone was seen only a few times. The chain uses TRBV25-1 and TRBJ2-3; 7 positions agree with TRBD2. The CDR3 spans 18 residues. The J segment lost 3 bases and the V segment lost 1 base, leaving 13 bases of the junction unmatched. CDR1 and CDR2 (germline): MGHDK, SYGVNS. This chain's CDR3 is CASSESPSGVKITDTQYF. The DNA for the CDR3 is TGTGCCAGCAGTGAATCTCCTAGCGGCGTGAAGATTACAGATACGCAGTATTTT.

This clone was observed a handful of times. J is TRBJ2-3 and V is TRBV2; D gene uncertain. CDR3 size: 14 residues. Germline CDR1 and CDR2: SNHLY and FYNNEI. The germline V and J ends were trimmed by 2 bases and 7 bases, with 13 bases remaining between them. CDR3 sequence reads: CASSEPRRINTQYF. Written as DNA, the CDR3 is TGTGCCAGCAGTGAACCCCGACGGATAAATACGCAGTATTTT.

This clone came up a few times. J is TRBJ2-3 and V is TRBV5-4; 7 nucleotides line up with TRBD2. CDR3 length: 16 residues. Germline V gives CDR1 SGHNT, CDR2 YYREEE (reference sequence). Trimming took 3 bases from V and 1 from J; bases not matched to a gene: 8. Here the CDR3 reads CASSSPHGGGTDTQYF. DNA of the CDR3: TGTGCCAGCAGCTCCCCCCATGGGGGGGGCACAGATACGCAGTATTTT.

This clone was picked up a small number of times. The sample holds other DNA sequences that translate to the same CDR3. The chain combines TRBV20-1 with TRBJ2-5; perhaps TRBD1 as D (5 bases). Germline V gene data show CDR1 as DFQATT and CDR2 as SNEGSKA (reference sequence). The CDR3 is 11 amino acids. Trimming left V 3 bases short and J 5 bases short, with 7 bases between. The CDR3, as DNA: TGCAGTGCTAGTTACAGGGAGACCCAGTACTTC. Its protein is CSASYRETQYF.

This clone was seen a handful of times. The chain has TRBV7-2 and TRBJ1-6; tentative D call: TRBD1 (6 bases). The V gene lost 7 bases and the J gene lost 10 bases, with 17 bases spanning the gap. The CDR3 length is 14 residues. Germline CDR1 SGHTA, CDR2 FQGNSA. CDR3 loop: CASTANRVRSPLHF. The CDR3 nucleotides are TGTGCCAGCACCGCGAACAGGGTTCGGTCACCCCTCCACTTT.

A remark on this clone: Other nucleotide sequences from this sample produce the same CDR3. The rearrangement links TRBV6-5 to TRBJ1-1; unclear D gene. The length of the CDR3 is 12 residues. The V end was cut by 4 bases, the J end by 3 bases, with 6 bases between. Germline CDR1 reads MNHEY; CDR2 reads SVGAGI. CDR3 in amino acids: CASSSLYTEAFF. The CDR3 DNA follows: TGTGCCAGCAGTTCCCTTTACACTGAAGCTTTCTTT.

CDR3 sequence reads: CASSQGIRVQDLDTQYF. CDR3 nucleotide sequence: TGCGCCAGCAGCCAAGGAATTCGGGTACAAGATTTAGATACGCAGTATTTT. This rearrangement joins TRBV4-3 to TRBJ2-3, with D uncertain. The CDR3 is 17 amino acids. V was trimmed by 1 base and J by 5 bases, leaving 19 bases between them. Germline V gene sequence: CDR1 LGHNA, CDR2 YSLEER.

The CDR3 DNA reads as TGTGCCAGCAGCCCCGGGCGGGGGTGGGCAGATACGCAGTATTTT. It codes for CASSPGRGWADTQYF. The chain is built from TRBV14 and TRBJ2-3; 7 bases match TRBD2. The CDR3 has 15 residues. In germline, CDR1 is SGHDN, CDR2 FVKESK. Losses at the gene ends were 4 bases for V and 4 bases for J; bases not matched to a gene: 8. Complete variable domain (other parts from reference TRBV14 and TRBJ2-3): EAGVTQFPSHSVIEKGQTVTLRCDPISGHDNLYWYRRVMGKEIKFLLHFVKESKQDESGMPNNRFLAERTGGTYSTLKVQPAELEDSGVYFCASSPGRGWADTQYFGPGTRLTVL.

This clone was detected only a few times. V gene TRBV25-1 combines with J gene TRBJ2-1; D gene unclear. CDR1 is MGHDK, CDR2 SYGVNS, per germline. The V end was cut by 4 bases, the J end by 5 bases, with 9 bases between. The CDR3 totals 13 residues. This CDR3 reads CASSVSPDNEQFF. CDR3 in DNA: TGTGCCAGCAGTGTTTCCCCAGACAATGAGCAGTTCTTC.

J is TRBJ2-1 and V is TRBV13; 10 nucleotides match TRBD2. J was trimmed by 2 bases and V by 0 bases; bases with no gene match: 1. Germline V gene sequence: CDR1 PRHDT, CDR2 FYEKMQ (reference sequence). The CDR3 has 16 amino acids. The CDR3 loop reads CASSLGAGGPYNEQFF. CDR3 coding DNA: TGTGCCAGCAGCTTAGGAGCGGGAGGGCCCTACAATGAGCAGTTCTTC.